Below, 20 T cell receptor beta chains from the same sample are listed, as sequenced in a study of hypomethylating agent response in myelodysplastic syndrome. The data were produced by immunoSEQ multiplex PCR, yet TCRdb's version contains in-frame clones alone and is incomplete. The repertoire includes 950 to 1,000 clones, 82% of them detected once, and about 28% sits in the top ten. The sample consisted of bone marrow, taken before or after starting hypomethylating agent treatment for myelodysplastic syndrome (not recorded which). These receptor sequences come from a human donor with myelodysplastic syndrome.

This clone appeared a single time. The chain joins TRBV11-2 to TRBJ2-3; TRBD2 is a possible D gene (7 bases). CDR3 length: 17 amino acids. V was clipped by 4 bases and J by 2 bases, with 19 bases between them. Germline CDR1 reads SGHAT; CDR2 reads FQNNGV. CDR3 region: CASSSTTGGPSTDTQYF. The CDR3 region has the DNA TGTGCCAGCAGCTCGACAACCGGGGGGCCGTCCACAGATACGCAGTATTTT.

This chain uses TRBV2 with TRBJ2-5, with D perhaps assigned TRBD1 or TRBD2 (5 bases each). This CDR3 comprises 14 residues. The germline V gene encodes CDR1 SNHLY and CDR2 FYNNEI. Trimming took off 7 bases at V and 6 bases at J, with 18 bases between the two ends. CDR3 sequence: CASNGAPEEQTQYF. The CDR3 region has the DNA TGTGCCAGCAATGGGGCCCCGGAGGAACAGACCCAGTACTTC.

V is TRBV7-3 and J is TRBJ2-7; D might be TRBD1 or TRBD2, each matching 5 bases. Germline-derived CDR1 and CDR2 are SGHTA and FQGTGA. The CDR3 is 11 residues long. With 5 bases removed from V and 10 bases from J, the gap between germline ends came to 12 bases. The chain's CDR3 is CASSPPGGQYF. The CDR3, as DNA: TGTGCCAGCAGCCCCCCTGGGGGACAGTACTTC.

This rearrangement joins TRBV27 to TRBJ2-5, with D perhaps matching TRBD2 (5 bases). Trimming left V 4 bases short and J 4 bases short, with 7 bases between. The CDR3 covers 12 residues. Germline V lookup: CDR1 MNHEY, CDR2 SMNVEV (reference sequence). The CDR3: CASSSSRETQYF. CDR3 nucleotides: TGTGCCAGCAGTTCTAGCAGAGAGACCCAGTACTTC.

The CDR3 DNA follows: TGCAGTGCCCCGTCTGGAGATACGCAGTATTTT. Its translation: CSAPSGDTQYF. The chain carries TRBV20-1 and TRBJ2-3; D is uncertain. Trimming shortened V by 6 bases and J by 5 bases, and 9 bases separated the two germline ends. The CDR3 sequence is 11 residues long. CDR1 DFQATT and CDR2 SNEGSKA come from the germline V gene (reference sequence).

DNA of the CDR3: TGTGCCAGCAGTTTTGCGCTAGCGGGAGGGGGAGATACGCAGTATTTT. This translates into CASSFALAGGGDTQYF. The chain has TRBV27 and TRBJ2-3, with TRBD2 matching over 12 bases. Germline trimming cut 3 bases from V and 5 bases from J; bases unmatched to any gene: 6. Germline lookup yields CDR1 MNHEY and CDR2 SMNVEV (reference sequence). This CDR3 comprises 16 residues.

The chain links TRBV6-1 to TRBJ1-5; possible D gene TRBD1, 5 bases. Trimming stripped 5 bases from V and 4 bases from J, with 9 bases between. Looked up from germline, CDR1 is MNHNS and CDR2 is SASEGT. The length of the CDR3 is 13 residues. The CDR3 DNA sequence: TGTGCCAGCAGTAAAGACAGAAATCAGCCCCAGCATTTT. It yields the protein CASSKDRNQPQHF.

V and J are TRBV5-1 and TRBJ2-1; D is unclear. V was clipped by 1 base and J by 1 base, with 12 bases between them. This CDR3 has 16 residues. Germline CDR1 reads SGHRS; CDR2 reads YFSETQ. The DNA of the CDR3 is TGCGCCAGCAGCTTGAGCCCCCAAGGGTCCTACAATGAGCAGTTCTTC. Translation gives CASSLSPQGSYNEQFF.

The chain employs TRBV6-1 and TRBJ1-1, with 10 positions matching TRBD1. This CDR3 region has 15 residues. Germline lookup yields CDR1 MNHNS and CDR2 SASEGT. The trim removed 0 bases at V and 6 bases at J, leaving 4 bases unmatched. In nucleotides, the CDR3 is TGTGCCAGCAGTGAAGCTCCAGGACAGGGGGCTGAAGCTTTCTTT. Its translation is CASSEAPGQGAEAFF.

The chain combines TRBV2 with TRBJ1-2, with a possible D match to TRBD1 (5 bases). Trimming removed 3 bases at V and 7 bases at J, with 6 bases between. Germline V gene sequence: CDR1 SNHLY, CDR2 FYNNEI. This CDR3 has 11 amino acids. In DNA form, the CDR3 reads TGTGCCAGCAGTGAGGGGGGTGGCTACACCTTC. Its translation: CASSEGGGYTF.

V gene TRBV4-3 combines with J gene TRBJ2-1; 10 bases map to TRBD1. V shed 0 bases and J 8 bases; nucleotides not matched to a gene: 13. The CDR3 consists of 18 residues. Per germline, CDR1 LGHNA and CDR2 YSLEER. The CDR3 nucleotides read TGCGCCAGCAGCCAAGATACCCCGAGACAGGGGGCGAAGGATGAGCAGTTCTTC. Translation gives CASSQDTPRQGAKDEQFF.

The chain is built from TRBV30 and TRBJ1-2; unclear D gene. The germline V gene has CDR1 GTSNPN and CDR2 SVGIG (reference sequence). Between the trimmed V and J ends, which lost 2 bases and 6 bases, there was a span of 13 bases. CDR3 length: 13 residues. This CDR3 is CAWSRALRNGYTF. As DNA, the CDR3 is TGTGCCTGGAGTCGGGCCCTCCGGAATGGCTACACCTTC.

The chain combines TRBV7-2 with TRBJ1-1; 7 nucleotides match TRBD1. The CDR3 sequence is 13 residues long. Germline CDR1 SGHTA, CDR2 FQGNSA. Losses at the gene ends were 4 bases for V and 1 base for J; bases not matched to a gene: 0. CDR3 sequence (DNA): TGTGCCAGCAGCTGGGACAGGAACACTGAAGCTTTCTTT. Residues: CASSWDRNTEAFF.

This rearrangement joins TRBV19 to TRBJ1-3, with unresolved D. The germline V gene encodes CDR1 LNHDA and CDR2 SQIVND (reference sequence). V shed 11 bases and J shed 0 bases, with 8 bases lying between them. This CDR3 has 12 amino acids. The CDR3 loop reads CASVSSGNTIYF. For the CDR3, the DNA is TGTGCCTCCGTCAGCTCTGGAAACACCATATATTTT.

This chain joins TRBV11-2 and TRBJ2-3, with 7 bases matching TRBD2. The CDR3 has 15 residues. The germline CDR1 and CDR2 sequences are SGHAT and FQNNGV. The trim removed 2 bases at V and 4 bases at J, leaving 6 bases unmatched. The CDR3, as DNA: TGTGCCAGCAGCTTACGCGGGAGTGGGGCAGATACGCAGTATTTT. It specifies CASSLRGSGADTQYF.

V gene TRBV6-6 combines with J gene TRBJ2-7, with D possibly TRBD2 on 5 matching bases. Trimming shortened V by 5 bases and J by 6 bases, and 17 bases separated the two germline ends. Germline CDR1 and CDR2: MNHNY and SVGAGI (reference sequence). The CDR3 sequence is 14 residues long. CDR3 coding DNA: TGTGCCAGCAGTACTACGGGGATTTCAAGCGAGCAGTACTTC. Translating gives CASSTTGISSEQYF.

The chain recombines TRBV5-1 with TRBJ2-3; no reliable D call. Germline V gives CDR1 SGHRS, CDR2 YFSETQ. V dropped 7 bases and J dropped 0 bases, with 12 bases sitting between them. This CDR3 is built from 14 residues. The CDR3 region is CASETTPSTDTQYF. CDR3 DNA sequence: TGCGCCAGCGAAACCACCCCTAGCACAGATACGCAGTATTTT.

The V call is TRBV5-1, the J call TRBJ2-7; tentative D call: TRBD2 (6 bases). V lost 0 bases and J 2 bases, leaving 12 bases between the germline ends. CDR1 is SGHRS and CDR2 is YFSETQ in the germline V gene. The CDR3 totals 15 residues. The CDR3 loop is CASSLARGFAYEQYF. CDR3 DNA sequence: TGCGCCAGCAGCTTGGCCCGGGGGTTTGCCTACGAGCAGTACTTC.

The chain couples TRBV19 to TRBJ1-1; D may be TRBD1 (6 bases). The CDR3 runs 14 residues. Germline-derived CDR1 and CDR2 are LNHDA and SQIVND (reference sequence). Trimming stripped 3 bases from V and 4 bases from J, with 12 bases between. CDR3: CASSIAGVGTEAFF. For the CDR3, the DNA is TGTGCCAGTAGTATTGCAGGGGTGGGCACTGAAGCTTTCTTT. Together with reference TRBV19 and TRBJ1-1, the CDR3 gives the full variable domain: DGGITQSPKYLFRKEGQNVTLSCEQNLNHDAMYWYRQDPGQGLRLIYYSQIVNDFQKGDIAEGYSVSREKKESFPLTVTSAQKNPTAFYLCASSIAGVGTEAFFGQGTRLTVV.

The V call is TRBV28, the J call TRBJ1-4; no clear D gene. The germline CDR1 and CDR2 sequences are MDHEN and SYDVKM. The CDR3 runs 13 residues. Trimming left V 9 bases short and J 8 bases short, with 16 bases between. The CDR3 loop reads CASLYSTQEKLFF. The DNA for the CDR3 is TGTGCCAGTCTATACTCCACCCAGGAAAAACTGTTTTTT.